What follows are 13 T cell receptor beta chains derived from one specimen sequenced in a study of shared clonotypes between healthy human individuals. Generated by immunoSEQ multiplex PCR, the TCRdb table keeps only in-frame clones and is missing some. The table has more than 400,000 clones, 95% to 97% seen once. The sequencing sample was made of naive CD4+ T cells sorted from blood. Subset given: CD45RA+ positively selected. The receptors derive from a woman aged 25 to 45 in good health.

The chain employs TRBV11-2 and TRBJ2-7, with 7 bases fitting TRBD2. The CDR3 totals 17 residues. Germline V CDR1 and CDR2: SGHAT, FQNNGV. V dropped 6 bases and J dropped 2; count of bases not matched to a gene: 16. CDR3 bases: TGTGCCAGCAGGGGCGGGCGGGGGAGCAGGAGAACCTACGAGCAGTACTTC. Protein: CASRGGRGSRRTYEQYF.

The chain recombines TRBV28 with TRBJ2-7, with 10 bases that match TRBD2. The CDR3 loop spans 14 amino acids. CDR1 MDHEN and CDR2 SYDVKM come from the germline V gene. Trimming took 5 bases from V and 7 from J; bases not matched to a gene: 8. The CDR3 coding sequence is TGTGCCAGCAGTGCCCCTAGCGGGAGCGGTGAGCAGTACTTC. Residues: CASSAPSGSGEQYF.

This chain connects TRBV29-1 to TRBJ1-2, with D perhaps matching TRBD1 (5 bases). The CDR3 loop spans 16 amino acids. Germline V gene sequence: CDR1 SQVTM, CDR2 ANQGSEA. Trimming removed 3 bases from V and 0 bases from J, with 17 bases in between. CDR3 in amino acids: CSVDRGLQPANYGYTF. The DNA for the CDR3 is TGCAGCGTTGATAGGGGCCTACAACCCGCTAACTATGGCTACACCTTC. Full variable domain (outside the CDR3, taken from reference TRBV29-1 and TRBJ1-2): SAVISQKPSRDICQRGTSLTIQCQVDSQVTMMFWYRQQPGQSLTLIATANQGSEATYESGFVIDKFPISRPNLTFSTLTVSNMSPEDSSIYLCSVDRGLQPANYGYTFGSGTRLTVV.

The CDR3 bases are TGTGCCAGCAGCTCGGGACTAGCGGGACTCCAAGAGACCCAGTACTTC. This sequence encodes CASSSGLAGLQETQYF. The rearrangement uses TRBV7-6 and TRBJ2-5; 13 positions match TRBD2. V lost 4 bases to trimming and J lost 1 base; unmatched junction nucleotides: 3. The CDR3 spans 16 residues. Germline assignment: CDR1 SGHVS and CDR2 FNYEAQ.

The V gene is TRBV4-1, the J gene TRBJ2-1; TRBD1 or TRBD2 may be the D gene (6 bases each). The CDR3 extends over 18 amino acids. V was cut by 1 base and J by 6 bases, with 22 bases left in between. Germline V gene sequence: CDR1 MGHRA, CDR2 YSYEKL. CDR3 nucleotide sequence: TGCGCCAGCAGCCAAGTTTGGCTTGGGGGGCAAACTATCAATGAGCAGTTCTTC. It is translated as CASSQVWLGGQTINEQFF.

The chain joins TRBV4-1 to TRBJ1-2; D call uncertain. V lost 2 bases, J lost 5 bases, and 15 bases lay in between. The CDR3 has 15 residues. Germline V gives CDR1 MGHRA, CDR2 YSYEKL. In nucleotides, the CDR3 is TGCGCCAGCAGCCAATCGGCTCCCGGTCGATATGGCTACACCTTC. This encodes CASSQSAPGRYGYTF.

This chain links TRBV7-2 with TRBJ2-1; 9 bases agree with TRBD2. The V gene end was trimmed by 1 base and the J gene end by 8 bases; junction bases not matched to a gene: 12. The CDR3 runs to 17 residues. The germline gives CDR1 SGHTA, CDR2 FQGNSA. The CDR3 coding sequence is TGTGCCAGCAGCTTAGATATGGGCGGGAGGGGTACCGATGAGCAGTTCTTC. Its translation: CASSLDMGGRGTDEQFF.

V is TRBV28 and J is TRBJ1-2; D call uncertain. V was clipped by 4 bases and J by 4 bases, with 22 bases between them. This CDR3 has 17 amino acids. Germline V gene sequence: CDR1 MDHEN, CDR2 SYDVKM. The CDR3 region has the DNA TGTGCCAGCAGTTCCCGACCCGGAGCGAGAAGTTTCTATGGCTACACCTTC. Translating it yields CASSSRPGARSFYGYTF.

V usage is TRBV5-1 and J usage is TRBJ1-1; tentatively, D is TRBD1 (5 bases). From germline, CDR1 is SGHRS and CDR2 YFSETQ. Deletions cut 7 bases from V and 6 bases from J, with 16 bases between. The CDR3 is 13 amino acids. The CDR3, as DNA: TGCGCCAGCGGCAGGGAAGGGGTGTCTGAAGCTTTCTTT. Amino acids: CASGREGVSEAFF.

The sample holds one count of this clone. The chain combines TRBV5-6 with TRBJ2-7; 8 bases agree with TRBD1. The CDR3 loop spans 17 amino acids. J lost 2 bases, V lost 2 bases, and 12 bases had no gene match. Germline V lookup: CDR1 SGHDT, CDR2 YYEEEE. The CDR3: CASSFIFAGQVTYEQYF. The CDR3 nucleotides are TGTGCCAGCAGCTTTATTTTCGCGGGACAGGTAACCTACGAGCAGTACTTC. The variable domain in full, with the rest retrieved from reference TRBV5-6 and TRBJ2-7, is DAGVTQSPTHLIKTRGQQVTLRCSPKSGHDTVSWYQQALGQGPQFIFQYYEEEERQRGNFPDRFSGHQFPNYSSELNVNALLLGDSALYLCASSFIFAGQVTYEQYFGPGTRLTVT.

The rearrangement uses TRBV19 and TRBJ2-3; 7 nucleotides match TRBD2. The V gene's germline CDR1 is LNHDA and CDR2 SQIVND (reference sequence). The CDR3 loop spans 14 amino acids. J gave up 0 bases and V 9 bases, and 6 bases lay outside the gene matches. CDR3 region: CASSSGSSTDTQYF. The CDR3 coding sequence is TGTGCCAGCTCTAGCGGCTCTAGCACAGATACGCAGTATTTT.

CDR3 sequence (DNA): TGTGCCAGCAGTCCCAGCGGGAGGGCCAATAGGGGCTTCTACAATGAGCAGTTCTTC. It is translated as CASSPSGRANRGFYNEQFF. V and J are TRBV6-4 and TRBJ2-1, with 10 bases aligning to TRBD2. This CDR3 comprises 19 residues. V shed 5 bases, J shed 3 bases, and the junction held 16 bases outside the gene matches. Per the germline V gene, CDR1 is MRHNA and CDR2 is SNTAGT.

The chain is built from TRBV15 and TRBJ1-1; D is perhaps TRBD1 (5 bases). CDR1 LNHNV and CDR2 YYDKDF come from the germline V gene (reference sequence). The CDR3 totals 14 residues. V lost 0 bases, J lost 11 bases, and 16 bases lay in between. CDR3 sequence reads: CATSRDSSRKGAFF. In nucleotides, the CDR3 is TGTGCCACCAGCAGAGATTCGTCCAGAAAGGGGGCTTTCTTT.